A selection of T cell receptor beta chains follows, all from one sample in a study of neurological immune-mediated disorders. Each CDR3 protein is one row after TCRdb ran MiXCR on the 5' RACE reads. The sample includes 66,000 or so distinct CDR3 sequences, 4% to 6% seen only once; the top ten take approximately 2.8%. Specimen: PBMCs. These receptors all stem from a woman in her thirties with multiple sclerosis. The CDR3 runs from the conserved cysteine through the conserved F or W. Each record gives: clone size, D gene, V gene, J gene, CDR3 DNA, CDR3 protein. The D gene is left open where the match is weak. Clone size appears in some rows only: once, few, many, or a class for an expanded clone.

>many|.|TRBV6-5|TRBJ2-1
TGTGCCAGCCGCTATAGGGGGGGACCTCACAATGAGCAGTTCTTC
CASRYRGGPHNEQFF
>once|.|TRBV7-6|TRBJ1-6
TGTGCCAGCAGCTCGGAACAGGGAACACCCCTCAACTTT
CASSSEQGTPLNF
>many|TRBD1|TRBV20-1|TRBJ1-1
TGCAGTGCTGCAAGACAGGGGCAGGGTAAAGCTTTCTTT
CSAARQGQGKAFF
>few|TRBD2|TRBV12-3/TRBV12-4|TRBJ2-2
TGTGCCAGCAGTCCCACCGGGACTACCTACACCGGGGAGCTGTTTTTT
CASSPTGTTYTGELFF
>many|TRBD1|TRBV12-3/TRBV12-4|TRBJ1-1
TGTGCCAGCGAGGGGACAGGGGGAAGCAACACTGAAGCTTTCTTT
CASEGTGGSNTEAFF
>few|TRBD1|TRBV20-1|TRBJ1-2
TGCAGTGCTAGCGTAAGGACAGGGGGATACGGCTACACCTTC
CSASVRTGGYGYTF
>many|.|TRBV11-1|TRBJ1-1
TGTGCCAGCAGCTTCGGTGGGGCCTTTGAAGCTTTCTTT
CASSFGGAFEAFF
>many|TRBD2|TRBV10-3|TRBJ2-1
TGTGCCAGTTCCGGGACTAACCGCAATGAGCAGTTCTTC
CASSGTNRNEQFF
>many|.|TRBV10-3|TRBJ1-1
TGTGCCATCAGTGAGCTACAGAGGAACACTGAAGCTTTCTTT
CAISELQRNTEAFF
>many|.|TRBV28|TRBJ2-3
TGTGCCAGCAGCCCCCCCGTCAGAGGCACAGATACGCAGTATTTT
CASSPPVRGTDTQYF
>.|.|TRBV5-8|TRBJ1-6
TGTGCCAGCAGCTTGGGGGCGGGACGTGATAATTCACCCCTCCACTTT
CASSLGAGRDNSPLHF
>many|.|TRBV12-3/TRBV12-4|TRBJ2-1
TGTGCCAGCAGTTTAAAGTATGAGCAGTTCTTC
CASSLKYEQFF
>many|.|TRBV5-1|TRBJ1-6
TGCGCCAGCAGCTTGGCCGGACTTAATTCACCCCTCCACTTT
CASSLAGLNSPLHF
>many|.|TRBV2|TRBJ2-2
TGTGCCAGCAGTGAAGCACCATCCGGGGAGCTGTTTTTT
CASSEAPSGELFF
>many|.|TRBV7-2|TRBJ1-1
TGTGCCAGCAGCTTAGCCGGGCGGGGGGTGAACACTGAAGCTTTCTTT
CASSLAGRGVNTEAFF
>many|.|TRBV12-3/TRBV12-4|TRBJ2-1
TGTGCCAGCAGTTGGCGGCCCAATGAGCAGTTCTTC
CASSWRPNEQFF
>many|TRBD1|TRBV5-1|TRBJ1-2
TGCGCCAGCAGTAATCAGGGGGCGCGAGGAGTCTATGGCTACACCTTC
CASSNQGARGVYGYTF
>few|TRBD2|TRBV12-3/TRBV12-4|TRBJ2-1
TGTGCCAGCAGTTCATCAGCGGGGGGGAAGTTCTTC
CASSSSAGGKFF
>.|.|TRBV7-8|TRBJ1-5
TGTGCCAGCAGCTTAGGTCCGGATAATCAGCCCCAGCATTTT
CASSLGPDNQPQHF
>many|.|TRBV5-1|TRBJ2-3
TGCGCCAGCAGCCCTACTACAGGGCCCGATACGCAGTATTTT
CASSPTTGPDTQYF
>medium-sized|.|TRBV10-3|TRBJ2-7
TGTGCCATCAGTTCGGGTACGGGAGAGCAGTACTTC
CAISSGTGEQYF
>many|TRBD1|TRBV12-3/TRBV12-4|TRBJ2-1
TGTGCCAGCAGGGGGACAGGGGACTACAATGAGCAGTTCTTC
CASRGTGDYNEQFF
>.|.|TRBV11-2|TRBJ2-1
TGTGCCAGCAGCTTAGAGTACAGGGCCTACAATGAGCAGTTCTTC
CASSLEYRAYNEQFF
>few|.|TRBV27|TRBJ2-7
TGTGCCAGCAGACCTGGACTACTTACCTCCTACGAGCAGTACTTC
CASRPGLLTSYEQYF
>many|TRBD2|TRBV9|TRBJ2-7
TGTGCCAGCAGCGTGAGCGGGGGGGCGATCGAGCAGTACTTC
CASSVSGGAIEQYF
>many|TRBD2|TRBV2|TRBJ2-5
TGTGCCACCAAAGCCCCCTCACTAGCGGGGGAGCAAGAGACCCAGTACTTC
CATKAPSLAGEQETQYF
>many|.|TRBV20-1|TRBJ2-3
TGCAGTGCTAGAGCTGTGACAGACACAGATACGCAGTATTTT
CSARAVTDTDTQYF
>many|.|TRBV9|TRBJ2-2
TGTGCCAGCAGCGTAGTTCCGGGCACCGGGGAGCTGTTTTTT
CASSVVPGTGELFF
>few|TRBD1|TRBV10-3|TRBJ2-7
TGTGCCATCAGGGCCGGGGCAGGGGGTCGGAGTTACGAGCAGTACTTC
CAIRAGAGGRSYEQYF
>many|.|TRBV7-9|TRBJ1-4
TGTGCCAGCAGCTCGACCGATTATAATGAAAAACTGTTTTTT
CASSSTDYNEKLFF
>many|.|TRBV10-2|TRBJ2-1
TGCGCCAGCAGACGCGGGCTAGCCACCAATGAGCAGTTCTTC
CASRRGLATNEQFF
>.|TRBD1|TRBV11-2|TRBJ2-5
TGTGCCAGCAGACCCCAGGGGGCGCGGGAGACCCAGTACTTC
CASRPQGARETQYF
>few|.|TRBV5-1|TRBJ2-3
TGCGCCAGCAGCTTGGGAATAGGGACAGATACGCAGTATTTT
CASSLGIGTDTQYF
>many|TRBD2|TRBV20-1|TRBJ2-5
TGCAGTGCTAGATTAGCGGGGGCCCAGTACCAAGAGACCCAGTACTTC
CSARLAGAQYQETQYF
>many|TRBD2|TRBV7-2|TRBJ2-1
TGTGCCAGCAGCTTAGACTCTAGCGGGCCTTACAATGAGCAGTTCTTC
CASSLDSSGPYNEQFF
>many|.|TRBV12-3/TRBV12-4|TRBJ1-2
TGTGCCAGCCTGACAGGCTATGGCTACACCTTC
CASLTGYGYTF
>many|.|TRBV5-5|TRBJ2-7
TGTGCCAGCAGCTTGGCCAACAGAATAGTCTACGAGCAGTACTTC
CASSLANRIVYEQYF
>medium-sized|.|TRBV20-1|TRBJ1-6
TGCAGTGCTAGAGATCTAGAGAGTTCACCCCTCCACTTT
CSARDLESSPLHF
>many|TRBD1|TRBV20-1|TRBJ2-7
TGCAGTGCTAGAGCCCAGCTAGGGACAGATAGGGACGAGCAGTACTTC
CSARAQLGTDRDEQYF
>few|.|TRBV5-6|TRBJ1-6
TGTGCCAGCAGCCCCCGGGGAGGGCGGAATTCACCCCTCAACTTT
CASSPRGGRNSPLNF
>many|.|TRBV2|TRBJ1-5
TGTGCCAGCAGTGAATCCCAGCAGGGGTATCAGCCCCAGCATTTT
CASSESQQGYQPQHF
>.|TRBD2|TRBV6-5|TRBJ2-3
TGTGCCAGCCTCCCGGGAGGGACAAGCACAGATACGCAGTATTTT
CASLPGGTSTDTQYF
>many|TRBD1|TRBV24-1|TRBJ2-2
TGTGCCACCAGTGACACGGGACAGAGGAACACCGGGGAGCTGTTTTTT
CATSDTGQRNTGELFF
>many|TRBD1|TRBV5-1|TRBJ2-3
TGCGCCAGCGGGGCAGGGGGAGAAGATACGCAGTATTTT
CASGAGGEDTQYF
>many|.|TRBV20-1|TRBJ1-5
TGCAGCAAGGGACGAAGCAATCAGCCCCAGCATTTT
CSKGRSNQPQHF
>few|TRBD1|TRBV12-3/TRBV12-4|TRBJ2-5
TGTGCCAGTTCGACAGGGCTGCAAGAGACCCAGTACTTC
CASSTGLQETQYF
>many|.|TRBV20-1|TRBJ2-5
TGCAGTGCCATGGAAGGGGGAGAGACCCAGTACTTC
CSAMEGGETQYF
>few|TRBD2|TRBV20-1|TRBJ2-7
TGCAGTGCTAGAGTCCCGGGACTAGGGAGCTCCTACGAGCAGTACTTC
CSARVPGLGSSYEQYF